Listed here are 28 T cell receptor beta chains from one sample, sequenced in a study of cytomegalovirus exposure and HLA in healthy donors. The PCR contained 60 Vbeta and 13 Jbeta primers. Sequencing used immunoSEQ multiplex PCR; TCRdb keeps in-frame clones, though not all of them. This sample carries some 90,000 clones, about 70% of them seen once, and the ten largest clones take around an eighth. What was sequenced was PBMCs. The receptor set was obtained from a woman in her 70s in good health and CMV-seropositive.

This clone has a single count. This chain links TRBV7-8 with TRBJ2-7; D is unclear. This CDR3 comprises 15 residues. Germline values: CDR1 SGHVS, CDR2 FQNEAQ. V was pared by 1 base and J by 0 bases, with 10 bases between. This CDR3 reads CASSLGAAPSYEQYF. In nucleotides, the CDR3 is TGTGCCAGCAGCTTAGGGGCAGCCCCCTCCTACGAGCAGTACTTC.

The rearrangement links TRBV10-3 to TRBJ2-7; TRBD1 agrees at 8 bases. The germline gives CDR1 ENHRY, CDR2 SYGVKD. Germline trimming cut 0 bases from V and 1 base from J; bases unmatched to any gene: 2. The CDR3 totals 15 residues. Here the CDR3 DNA reads TGTGCCATCAGTGAGTCTACAGGGGGTTCCTACGAGCAGTACTTC. Translation gives CAISESTGGSYEQYF.

The rearrangement joins TRBV7-3 to TRBJ2-2; D not certain. There are 13 residues in the CDR3. Deletions cut 5 bases from V and 0 bases from J, with 4 bases between. Germline V CDR1 and CDR2: SGHTA, FQGTGA. The CDR3 sequence: CASSPTNTGELFF. CDR3 in DNA: TGTGCCAGCAGCCCCACGAACACCGGGGAGCTGTTTTTT.

The chain recombines TRBV9 with TRBJ2-3; D perhaps matches TRBD1 (5 bases). CDR3 length equals 16 residues. Germline V gives CDR1 SGDLS, CDR2 YYNGEE. V dropped 0 bases and J dropped 1 base, with 12 bases sitting between them. CDR3 protein: CASSVGGSQGTDTQYF. The CDR3 nucleotides read TGTGCCAGCAGCGTAGGGGGCAGTCAGGGCACAGATACGCAGTATTTT.

This clone was detected a few times. The chain couples TRBV5-8 to TRBJ2-5; possibly TRBD1 for D (6 bases). The CDR3 loop spans 14 amino acids. Germline CDR1 SGHTS, CDR2 YDEGEE. Deletions cut 4 bases from V and 7 bases from J, with 17 bases between. CDR3 sequence reads: CASSLGQLGGTQYF. The CDR3 nucleotides read TGTGCCAGCAGCCTCGGACAGTTGGGTGGGACCCAGTACTTC.

The rearrangement links TRBV9 to TRBJ2-5, with a possible D match to TRBD2 (6 bases). CDR1 SGDLS and CDR2 YYNGEE come from the germline V gene. The CDR3 covers 17 residues. V lost 1 base and J lost 0, with 16 bases in between. Written as DNA, the CDR3 is TGTGCCAGCAGCGTATCGTGGTCGGGGGTCCACCAAGAGACCCAGTACTTC. The encoded protein is CASSVSWSGVHQETQYF.

A note on this clone: The same CDR3 also results from other DNA sequences found in this sample. The chain recombines TRBV7-8 with TRBJ1-1, with D possibly being TRBD1 (6 bases). CDR1 SGHVS and CDR2 FQNEAQ come from the germline V gene. CDR3 length equals 15 residues. Deletions cut 1 base from V and 0 bases from J, with 9 bases between. CDR3 sequence: CASSLVGGLNTEAFF. CDR3 nucleotide sequence: TGTGCCAGCAGCTTAGTGGGGGGGCTGAACACTGAAGCTTTCTTT.

CDR3 in amino acids: CASSADRGNEKLFF. The CDR3 bases are TGTGCCAGCAGCGCGGACAGGGGTAATGAAAAACTGTTTTTT. The rearrangement joins TRBV5-4 to TRBJ1-4; 9 nucleotides align to TRBD1. V lost 4 bases and J lost 4; bases outside the gene matches: 2. Germline V gene sequence: CDR1 SGHNT, CDR2 YYREEE (reference sequence). The CDR3 totals 14 residues. Full variable domain (rest looked up from reference TRBV5-4 and TRBJ1-4): ETGVTQSPTHLIKTRGQQVTLRCSSQSGHNTVSWYQQALGQGPQFIFQYYREEENGRGNFPPRFSGLQFPNYSSELNVNALELDDSALYLCASSADRGNEKLFFGSGTQLSVL.

In the case of this clone: The sample carries other DNA sequences with the same CDR3. The V and J genes are TRBV9 and TRBJ2-7; D is possibly TRBD2 (5 bases). Germline CDR1 is SGDLS and CDR2 is YYNGEE. Deletions cut 1 base from V and 0 bases from J, with 5 bases between. CDR3 length: 13 amino acids. CDR3 coding DNA: TGTGCCAGCAGCGTAACTAGCTCCTACGAGCAGTACTTC. As protein: CASSVTSSYEQYF.

The chain links TRBV5-8 to TRBJ1-3; D is uncertain. Germline CDR1 is SGHTS and CDR2 is YDEGEE. This CDR3 has 12 amino acids. Trimming left V 4 bases short and J 3 bases short, with 5 bases between. CDR3 residues: CASSRYGNTIYF. The CDR3 coding sequence is TGTGCCAGCAGCCGGTATGGAAACACCATATATTTT.

V gene TRBV11-3 combines with J gene TRBJ2-2; 8 bases fit TRBD2. Germline V gives CDR1 SGHNT, CDR2 YENEEA. V gave up 4 bases and J gave up 5 bases; unmatched junction bases: 3. The CDR3 runs 14 residues. The CDR3 DNA follows: TGTGCCAGCAGCTCAATAGCGGGAACCGGGGAGCTGTTTTTT. Amino acid sequence: CASSSIAGTGELFF.

The J gene is TRBJ1-2, the V gene TRBV27; TRBD1 agrees at 7 bases. Per the germline V gene, CDR1 is MNHEY and CDR2 is SMNVEV (reference sequence). There are 16 residues in the CDR3. Trimming cost V 1 base and J 5 bases; bases outside gene matches: 10. The CDR3 region has the DNA TGTGCCAGCAGTTTATTCCCGGGACAGTACTTGTATGGCTACACCTTC. Protein: CASSLFPGQYLYGYTF.

The CDR3 here is CASLGLNTEAFF. The CDR3 DNA reads as TGTGCTTCCTTGGGGCTGAACACTGAAGCTTTCTTT. V is TRBV28 and J is TRBJ1-1, with a tentative D call TRBD1 (5 bases). CDR3 length: 12 amino acids. Germline CDR1 and CDR2: MDHEN and SYDVKM.

The chain is built from TRBV6-5 and TRBJ1-2; D is ambiguous. Germline loops: CDR1 MNHEY, CDR2 SVGAGI. The CDR3 totals 14 residues. V was clipped by 5 bases and J by 14 bases, with 24 bases between them. The CDR3 protein is CASSKAAGSPQRTF. In nucleotides, the CDR3 is TGTGCCAGCAGTAAGGCCGCCGGGAGCCCCCAGAGGACCTTC.

The chain couples TRBV7-3 to TRBJ2-1, with D perhaps matching TRBD1 (6 bases). CDR3 length: 14 amino acids. V gave up 3 bases and J gave up 9 bases, with 15 bases separating them. Per germline, CDR1 SGHTA and CDR2 FQGTGA. CDR3: CASSFGVARGEQFF. The CDR3 nucleotides are TGTGCCAGCAGCTTCGGGGTTGCCAGGGGTGAGCAGTTCTTC.

CDR3 sequence: CASSWGLLAGGLSTDTQYF. Written as DNA, the CDR3 is TGCGCCAGCAGCTGGGGGTTACTAGCGGGGGGACTTAGCACAGATACGCAGTATTTT. This chain uses TRBV5-1 with TRBJ2-3; 12 positions agree with TRBD2. The V and J ends lost 3 bases and 0 bases, in that order; junction bases with no gene match: 11. This CDR3 is built from 19 residues. CDR1 SGHRS and CDR2 YFSETQ come from the germline V gene.

As concerns this clone: A read error may produce the germline difference seen at one junction end. The same CDR3 arises from other DNA sequences in this sample as well. The chain is built from TRBV5-1 and TRBJ1-5; D may be TRBD1 (5 bases). Germline V gene data show CDR1 as SGHRS and CDR2 as YFSETQ. CDR3 length: 15 amino acids. The CDR3 is CASSLNVGGDQPQHF. CDR3 DNA sequence: TGCGCTAGCAGCTTGAACGTGGGGGGGGATCAGCCCCAGCATTTT.

For the CDR3, the DNA is TGCGCCAGCAGTCCACTAGTAGGTGCAGATACGCAGTATTTT. This sequence encodes CASSPLVGADTQYF. The chain carries TRBV5-1 and TRBJ2-3, with D possibly TRBD2 on 5 matching bases. This CDR3 contains 14 residues. Trimming pared 5 bases from V and 4 bases from J, leaving 14 bases between. Germline V gene lookup returns CDR1 SGHRS and CDR2 YFSETQ.

The sample holds one count of this clone. The rearrangement joins TRBV6-6 to TRBJ2-3; TRBD2 matches 10 bases. The CDR3 is made up of 12 amino acids. CDR1 MNHNY and CDR2 SVGAGI come from the germline V gene (reference sequence). The V gene end was trimmed by 0 bases and the J gene end by 15 bases; junction bases not matched to a gene: 3. The CDR3 DNA is TGTGCCAGCAGTTACTCTACTAGCGGGACTTATTTT. It encodes CASSYSTSGTYF.

In its sample, this clone was seen once. The chain links TRBV10-3 to TRBJ1-2, with D possibly TRBD1 on 5 matching bases. CDR3 length: 16 residues. Trimming left V 6 bases short and J 1 base short, with 18 bases between. Germline assignment: CDR1 ENHRY and CDR2 SYGVKD. In DNA form, the CDR3 reads TGTGCCATCAGCGAAAGGAAGCCGGGGGGTAACTATGGCTACACCTTC. This codes for CAISERKPGGNYGYTF.

The V and J genes are TRBV19 and TRBJ2-3, with 7 bases that match TRBD1. After removal of 6 bases from V and 3 bases from J, the junction contained 6 bases not matched to a gene. Germline CDR1 LNHDA, CDR2 SQIVND (reference sequence). This CDR3 is 14 amino acids long. CDR3 sequence (DNA): TGTGCCAGTAGAAGGACAGGTAGGACAGATACGCAGTATTTT. As protein: CASRRTGRTDTQYF. Using reference TRBV19 and TRBJ2-3 for the parts outside the CDR3, the full variable domain is DGGITQSPKYLFRKEGQNVTLSCEQNLNHDAMYWYRQDPGQGLRLIYYSQIVNDFQKGDIAEGYSVSREKKESFPLTVTSAQKNPTAFYLCASRRTGRTDTQYFGPGTRLTVL.

This clone was seen only a few times. The rearrangement uses TRBV6-1 and TRBJ2-7; D may be TRBD2 (6 bases). Germline V gives CDR1 MNHNS, CDR2 SASEGT. The CDR3 is 14 residues long. Trimming left V 0 bases short and J 4 bases short, with 10 bases between. CDR3 DNA sequence: TGTGCCAGCAGTGAAGCCGGCGGGGAATACGAGCAGTACTTC. Translating it yields CASSEAGGEYEQYF.

The chain recombines TRBV19 with TRBJ1-1; D uncertain. Germline CDR1 and CDR2: LNHDA and SQIVND (reference sequence). This CDR3 has 13 amino acids. Trimming pared 4 bases from V and 0 bases from J, leaving 6 bases between. As DNA, the CDR3 is TGTGCCAGTAGTAGGGCCCTGAACACTGAAGCTTTCTTT. Its translation is CASSRALNTEAFF. Complete variable domain (other parts from reference TRBV19 and TRBJ1-1): DGGITQSPKYLFRKEGQNVTLSCEQNLNHDAMYWYRQDPGQGLRLIYYSQIVNDFQKGDIAEGYSVSREKKESFPLTVTSAQKNPTAFYLCASSRALNTEAFFGQGTRLTVV.

This clone was detected only a few times. The V gene is TRBV5-1, the J gene TRBJ1-1; possibly TRBD1 for D (5 bases). The germline gives CDR1 SGHRS, CDR2 YFSETQ. The germline V and J ends were trimmed by 2 bases and 0 bases, with 8 bases remaining between them. The CDR3 is made up of 14 amino acids. The CDR3 is CASSFQGMNTEAFF. CDR3 in DNA: TGCGCCAGCAGCTTCCAGGGAATGAACACTGAAGCTTTCTTT. The full variable domain, rest sourced from reference TRBV5-1 and TRBJ1-1, is KAGVTQTPRYLIKTRGQQVTLSCSPISGHRSVSWYQQTPGQGLQFLFEYFSETQRNKGNFPGRFSGRQFSNSRSEMNVSTLELGDSALYLCASSFQGMNTEAFFGQGTRLTVV.

J is TRBJ2-7 and V is TRBV21-1; the D call TRBD1 from the table was never checked on the DNA. TRBV21-1 is annotated as a pseudogene. The CDR3 contains 15 residues. CDR3 DNA: TGTGCCAGCAGCACCTACCCGTGGGCCTCCTACGAGCAGTACTTC. Protein: CASSTYPWASYEQYF.

The V and J genes are TRBV27 and TRBJ1-5; a weak D match, TRBD1 (5 bases). The CDR3 runs 13 residues. The ends were cut back, 2 bases at V and 7 bases at J, with 9 bases in the middle. Germline V gives CDR1 MNHEY, CDR2 SMNVEV (reference sequence). The chain's CDR3 is CASSLMGGQPQHF. CDR3 in DNA: TGTGCCAGCAGTTTAATGGGGGGACAGCCCCAGCATTTT.

The genes are TRBV28 and TRBJ2-1, with 7 bases fitting TRBD2. The CDR3 is made up of 14 amino acids. Germline CDR1 reads MDHEN; CDR2 reads SYDVKM. The V segment lost 2 bases and the J segment 9 bases; nucleotides outside the gene matches: 7. The CDR3 DNA reads as TGTGCCAGCAGTTTAGTGGGGGGGGTTTTTGAGCAGTTCTTC. This codes for CASSLVGGVFEQFF.

The sample holds a few counts of this clone. V usage is TRBV18 and J usage is TRBJ1-4, with TRBD1 identical over 12 bases. Trimming took 0 bases from V and 7 from J; bases not matched to a gene: 3. Germline V gene lookup returns CDR1 KGHSH and CDR2 LQKENI. This CDR3 region has 16 residues. CDR3 loop: CASSPPAGQGAEKLFF. In nucleotides, the CDR3 is TGTGCCAGCTCACCACCGGCGGGACAGGGGGCTGAAAAACTGTTTTTT.